Shown below are 32 T cell receptor beta chains from a single sample sequenced in a study of T cells in tumors after PD-1 blockade. Sequencing used immunoSEQ multiplex PCR; TCRdb keeps in-frame clones, though not all of them. The sample consists of 54,000 or so clones, about 82% of them appearing once. Sequencing used PBMCs, obtained before anti-PD-1 treatment. The receptors originated from a human donor with basal cell carcinoma.

In its sample, this clone was seen a few times. The V call is TRBV5-4, the J call TRBJ2-4, with D possibly being TRBD1 or TRBD2 (6 bases each). This CDR3 region has 13 residues. Between the trimmed V and J ends, which lost 4 bases and 8 bases, there was a span of 13 bases. Per germline, CDR1 SGHNT and CDR2 YYREEE (reference sequence). In DNA form, the CDR3 reads TGTGCCAGCAGCGTGGGGGGCCGGGACATTCAGTACTTC. Its protein product is CASSVGGRDIQYF. The whole variable domain, remainder taken from reference TRBV5-4 and TRBJ2-4, is ETGVTQSPTHLIKTRGQQVTLRCSSQSGHNTVSWYQQALGQGPQFIFQYYREEENGRGNFPPRFSGLQFPNYSSELNVNALELDDSALYLCASSVGGRDIQYFGAGTRLSVL.

V usage is TRBV3-1 (or the pseudogene TRBV3-2) and J usage is TRBJ2-3; TRBD1 matches 8 bases. The CDR3 is made up of 14 amino acids. The V gene's germline CDR1 is LGHDT and CDR2 YNNKEL (reference sequence). The trim removed 4 bases at V and 1 base at J, leaving 1 base unmatched. CDR3 sequence reads: CASSLTGGTDTQYF. Written as DNA, the CDR3 is TGTGCCAGCAGCCTGACAGGGGGCACAGATACGCAGTATTTT.

This chain links TRBV21-1 with TRBJ1-5. TRBV21-1 is given as a pseudogene. The CDR3 runs 17 residues. The CDR3 spells CASSKKGGAEDNQPQHF. The CDR3 nucleotides are TGTGCCAGCAGCAAAAAGGGGGGGGCTGAGGACAATCAGCCCCAGCATTTT.

The chain carries TRBV21-1 and TRBJ2-7; TRBD1, as called in the table, went unchecked against the DNA. TRBV21-1 is flagged as a pseudogene. CDR3 length: 14 amino acids. CDR3 loop: CASCGQQGAGEQYF. DNA of the CDR3: TGTGCCAGCTGCGGCCAGCAGGGGGCGGGCGAGCAGTACTTC.

V and J are TRBV19 and TRBJ1-1; D not resolved. CDR3 length equals 13 residues. In germline, CDR1 is LNHDA, CDR2 SQIVND (reference sequence). Trimming took off 7 bases at V and 3 bases at J, with 12 bases between the two ends. CDR3 protein: CASNTRSHTEAFF. The CDR3 DNA reads TGTGCCAGTAATACAAGGAGTCACACTGAAGCTTTCTTT.

The chain is built from TRBV15 and TRBJ1-1; possible D gene TRBD1, 6 bases. This CDR3 contains 13 residues. Between the trimmed V and J ends, which lost 0 bases and 14 bases, there was a span of 16 bases. Germline loops: CDR1 LNHNV, CDR2 YYDKDF (reference sequence). The CDR3 coding sequence is TGTGCCACCAGCAGAGATGGACAGCTTACCACCTTCTTT. Translated: CATSRDGQLTTFF.

This chain uses TRBV2 with TRBJ1-1, with TRBD1 as a possible D gene (6 bases). The CDR3 is made up of 16 amino acids. Germline CDR1 reads SNHLY; CDR2 reads FYNNEI. Trimming removed 4 bases at V and 3 bases at J, with 18 bases between. CDR3 sequence reads: CASSGGARIADTEAFF. The CDR3 nucleotides are TGTGCCAGCAGTGGGGGGGCCCGAATTGCGGACACTGAAGCTTTCTTT. The full variable domain, rest sourced from reference TRBV2 and TRBJ1-1, is EPEVTQTPSHQVTQMGQEVILRCVPISNHLYFYWYRQILGQKVEFLVSFYNNEISEKSEIFDDQFSVERPDGSNFTLKIRSTKLEDSAMYFCASSGGARIADTEAFFGQGTRLTVV.

J is TRBJ1-5 and V is TRBV25-1, with D unclear. Trimming cost V 2 bases and J 4 bases, with 6 bases left between them. Per the germline V gene, CDR1 is MGHDK and CDR2 is SYGVNS. The CDR3 length is 13 residues. This chain's CDR3 is CASSEPGNQPQHF. CDR3 DNA sequence: TGTGCCAGCAGTGAACCCGGAAATCAGCCCCAGCATTTT.

This sequence joins TRBV9 and TRBJ2-3; D possibly corresponds to TRBD1 (5 bases). The CDR3 totals 15 residues. Germline assignment: CDR1 SGDLS and CDR2 YYNGEE. V lost 0 bases and J 0 bases, leaving 8 bases between the germline ends. As DNA, the CDR3 is TGTGCCAGCAGCGTAGAGGGGTATAGCACAGATACGCAGTATTTT. Its translation is CASSVEGYSTDTQYF. Full variable domain (rest looked up from reference TRBV9 and TRBJ2-3): DSGVTQTPKHLITATGQRVTLRCSPRSGDLSVYWYQQSLDQGLQFLIQYYNGEERAKGNILERFSAQQFPDLHSELNLSSLELGDSALYFCASSVEGYSTDTQYFGPGTRLTVL.

This clone was observed once. The CDR3 loop is CASSLAKQVHGYTF. CDR3 nucleotides: TGTGCCAGCAGCTTAGCGAAACAGGTCCATGGCTACACCTTC. The gene calls are TRBV7-8 and TRBJ1-2; a weak D match, TRBD1 (5 bases). V was shortened by 0 bases and J by 6 bases, with 11 bases between the two germline ends. The CDR3 sequence is 14 residues long. Germline V gene data show CDR1 as SGHVS and CDR2 as FQNEAQ.

This clone has a single count. V usage is TRBV6-1 and J usage is TRBJ1-2, with D possibly being TRBD1 (5 bases). The CDR3 has 13 amino acids. Germline V gene sequence: CDR1 MNHNS, CDR2 SASEGT. V lost 3 bases and J 9 bases, leaving 14 bases between the germline ends. CDR3 coding DNA: TGTGCCAGCAGTGATGGTTGGGGCAGGAGCTACACCTTC. Translation: CASSDGWGRSYTF.

This chain links TRBV30 with TRBJ1-1; D is unclear. V lost 3 bases, J lost 1 base, and 9 bases lay in between. CDR3 length equals 13 residues. Germline V gives CDR1 GTSNPN, CDR2 SVGIG (reference sequence). The CDR3 DNA follows: TGTGCCTGGAGGCGGGGTTCGAACACTGAAGCTTTCTTT. As protein: CAWRRGSNTEAFF. The full variable domain, in which reference TRBV30 and TRBJ1-1 provide the parts outside the CDR3, is SQTIHQWPATLVQPVGSPLSLECTVEGTSNPNLYWYRQAAGRGLQLLFYSVGIGQISSEVPQNLSASRPQDRQFILSSKKLLLSDSGFYLCAWRRGSNTEAFFGQGTRLTVV.

The genes are TRBV4-1 and TRBJ1-5, with D maybe TRBD1 (6 bases). This CDR3 comprises 15 residues. V gave up 0 bases and J gave up 7 bases, with 13 bases separating them. CDR1 and CDR2 from the germline V gene are MGHRA and YSYEKL. CDR3 bases: TGCGCCAGCAGCCAAGACCGACAGGCGCGACAGCCCCAGCATTTT. Translation gives CASSQDRQARQPQHF.

The rearrangement joins TRBV2 to TRBJ2-3, with 7 bases matching TRBD1. The ends lost 8 bases at V and 1 base at J; junction bases unmatched: 0. Germline V lookup: CDR1 SNHLY, CDR2 FYNNEI. This CDR3 spans 12 amino acids. The CDR3 coding sequence is TGTGCCAGCGGACAGGGCACAGATACGCAGTATTTT. Encoded protein: CASGQGTDTQYF.

V gene TRBV5-1 combines with J gene TRBJ2-5; 10 bases align to TRBD2. The CDR3 has 15 residues. Germline V gene lookup returns CDR1 SGHRS and CDR2 YFSETQ. V dropped 2 bases and J dropped 5; count of bases not matched to a gene: 6. The CDR3 DNA follows: TGCGCCAGCAGCTTCCTAGCGGGGGCGGGGGAGACCCAGTACTTC. Its translation is CASSFLAGAGETQYF.

The chain couples TRBV27 to TRBJ2-7; D remains unclear. Germline V lookup: CDR1 MNHEY, CDR2 SMNVEV (reference sequence). The CDR3 is 14 residues long. V dropped 3 bases and J dropped 7 bases, with 16 bases sitting between them. CDR3 protein: CASSFQGPGWEQYF. CDR3 nucleotide sequence: TGTGCCAGCAGTTTCCAAGGACCGGGCTGGGAGCAGTACTTC.

The chain carries TRBV18 and TRBJ2-5, with 8 positions matching TRBD1. The CDR3 contains 16 residues. CDR1 is KGHSH and CDR2 is LQKENI in the germline V gene. V shed 4 bases, J shed 2 bases, and the junction held 9 bases outside the gene matches. The CDR3 region is CASSHYGQGWQETQYF. The CDR3 DNA sequence: TGTGCCAGCTCACACTACGGACAGGGCTGGCAAGAGACCCAGTACTTC.

The rearrangement links TRBV5-4 to TRBJ2-2; maybe TRBD1 (6 bases). This CDR3 region has 14 residues. Trimming left V 9 bases short and J 1 base short, with 13 bases between. The germline V gene has CDR1 SGHNT and CDR2 YYREEE (reference sequence). DNA of the CDR3: TGTGCCACCCGTAAGGACAGGAACACCGGGGAGCTGTTTTTT. Its protein is CATRKDRNTGELFF.

The rearrangement links TRBV7-9 to TRBJ1-1; a weak D match, TRBD1 (5 bases). The CDR3 length is 13 residues. V was trimmed by 4 bases and J by 1 base, leaving 7 bases between them. The germline V gene has CDR1 SEHNR and CDR2 FQNEAQ (reference sequence). CDR3 region: CASSSTGNTEAFF. The CDR3, as DNA: TGTGCCAGCAGCTCCACAGGGAACACTGAAGCTTTCTTT.

The J gene is TRBJ1-6, the V gene TRBV5-4, with 7 bases identical to TRBD1. From germline, CDR1 is SGHNT and CDR2 YYREEE (reference sequence). This CDR3 comprises 14 residues. The J segment lost 7 bases and the V segment lost 2 bases, leaving 3 bases of the junction unmatched. The CDR3 here is CASSFGQANSPLHF. The CDR3 nucleotides are TGTGCCAGCAGCTTCGGACAGGCAAATTCACCCCTCCACTTT.

The rearrangement uses TRBV4-2 and TRBJ2-3; 15 positions match TRBD2. V lost 3 bases, J lost 0 bases, and 7 bases stayed unmatched. CDR3 length: 19 amino acids. Germline CDR1 LGHNA, CDR2 YNFKEQ. Here the CDR3 reads CASSHRGLAGGSSTDTQYF. In DNA form, the CDR3 reads TGTGCCAGCAGCCACCGGGGACTAGCGGGGGGCTCCAGCACAGATACGCAGTATTTT.

The chain recombines TRBV27 with TRBJ2-1; possible D gene TRBD1, 6 bases. With 1 base removed from V and 7 bases from J, the gap between germline ends came to 20 bases. Germline lookup yields CDR1 MNHEY and CDR2 SMNVEV (reference sequence). The CDR3 loop spans 17 amino acids. CDR3 residues: CASSLFVQGVLSNEQFF. CDR3 DNA sequence: TGTGCCAGCAGTTTATTCGTACAGGGCGTCTTATCGAATGAGCAGTTCTTC.

This clone has only one observation. The chain carries TRBV2 and TRBJ1-1; D is uncertain. CDR3 size: 14 residues. Between the trimmed V and J ends, which lost 4 bases and 0 bases, there was a span of 9 bases. CDR1 and CDR2 from the germline V gene are SNHLY and FYNNEI. This CDR3 is CASSARQMNTEAFF. The CDR3 DNA reads TGTGCCAGCAGTGCCCGCCAGATGAACACTGAAGCTTTCTTT.

The genes are TRBV7-2 and TRBJ1-5, with a possible D match to TRBD1 (6 bases). CDR1 and CDR2 (germline): SGHTA, FQGNSA. The CDR3 runs 16 residues. V dropped 5 bases and J dropped 1 base, with 15 bases sitting between them. This chain's CDR3 is CASSVTSTGSNQPQHF. The CDR3 bases are TGTGCCAGCAGCGTCACCTCGACAGGCAGCAATCAGCCCCAGCATTTT.

The sample holds a few counts of this clone. The chain joins TRBV3-1 (or the pseudogene TRBV3-2) to TRBJ1-2, with D uncertain. Germline CDR1 LGHDT, CDR2 YNNKEL (reference sequence). This CDR3 contains 11 residues. V was cut by 3 bases and J by 8 bases, with 7 bases left in between. CDR3 loop: CASSHLEGYTF. For the CDR3, the DNA is TGTGCCAGCAGCCACCTTGAGGGCTACACCTTC.

This clone occurred a few times. This chain joins TRBV5-1 and TRBJ1-5; no clear D gene. V dropped 4 bases and J dropped 2 bases, with 13 bases sitting between them. Germline loops: CDR1 SGHRS, CDR2 YFSETQ. The CDR3 consists of 15 residues. The DNA for the CDR3 is TGCGCCAGCAGCCCGGACGGAATTGGCAATCAGCCCCAGCATTTT. It codes for CASSPDGIGNQPQHF.

This sequence joins TRBV14 and TRBJ1-3; possibly TRBD1 for D (6 bases). From germline, CDR1 is SGHDN and CDR2 FVKESK. The CDR3 sequence is 16 residues long. V shed 1 base and J shed 0 bases, with 10 bases lying between them. CDR3 region: CASSQGVRGSGNTIYF. The CDR3 region has the DNA TGTGCCAGCAGCCAAGGCGTCAGGGGCTCTGGAAACACCATATATTTT.

The rearrangement links TRBV5-1 to TRBJ2-3, with TRBD2 matching 11 bases. CDR3 length: 17 amino acids. Germline-derived CDR1 and CDR2 are SGHRS and YFSETQ. The V segment lost 4 bases and the J segment 1 base; nucleotides outside the gene matches: 8. The CDR3 DNA reads as TGCGCCAGCAGCCCCCTGGAGACTAGCGGGGGCACAGATACGCAGTATTTT. Protein: CASSPLETSGGTDTQYF.

CDR3: CASSPDPRELFF. In DNA, the CDR3 is TGTGCCAGCAGCCCCGACCCTCGGGAGCTGTTTTTT. The chain uses TRBV7-9 and TRBJ2-2; D unclear. Per germline, CDR1 SEHNR and CDR2 FQNEAQ (reference sequence). The V end lost 5 bases, the J end lost 9 bases, and 10 bases lay between the germline ends. The CDR3 runs to 12 residues.

This clone was found once. The chain recombines TRBV25-1 with TRBJ1-1; the D gene is possibly TRBD1 (5 bases). The CDR3 loop spans 14 amino acids. Germline values: CDR1 MGHDK, CDR2 SYGVNS. Trimming left V 7 bases short and J 2 bases short, with 14 bases between. The CDR3 here is CASKASGSNTEAFF. The CDR3 bases are TGTGCCAGCAAGGCGTCAGGGAGTAACACTGAAGCTTTCTTT. The full variable domain, its missing parts supplied by reference TRBV25-1 and TRBJ1-1, is EADIYQTPRYLVIGTGKKITLECSQTMGHDKMYWYQQDPGMELHLIHYSYGVNSTEKGDLSSESTVSRIRTEHFPLTLESARPSHTSQYLCASKASGSNTEAFFGQGTRLTVV.

This rearrangement joins TRBV10-2 to TRBJ2-1; maybe TRBD1 (6 bases). CDR1 WSHSY and CDR2 SAAADI come from the germline V gene. CDR3 length: 12 residues. The V end was cut by 10 bases, the J end by 1 base, with 8 bases between. CDR3 bases: TGCGCCACCGGACAGTCCTACAATGAGCAGTTCTTC. It yields the protein CATGQSYNEQFF.

This chain connects TRBV19 to TRBJ2-4, with 7 bases lining up with TRBD2. Trimming took 7 bases from V and 7 from J; bases not matched to a gene: 10. Per the germline V gene, CDR1 is LNHDA and CDR2 is SQIVND (reference sequence). The CDR3 covers 14 residues. CDR3 DNA sequence: TGTGCCAGTAAAGCGGGGACCCATGGCAACATTCAGTACTTC. It specifies CASKAGTHGNIQYF.